Below, 16 T cell receptor beta chains from the same sample are listed, as sequenced in a study of cytomegalovirus exposure and HLA in healthy donors. The PCR contained 60 Vbeta and 13 Jbeta primers. The repertoire was sequenced with immunoSEQ multiplex PCR; TCRdb's copy has only in-frame clones and lacks some. Found here are 150,000 to 200,000 clones, about 88% of them singletons; the top ten hold roughly 0.24%. Material for sequencing was PBMCs. These receptors were collected from a girl less than two years old in good health and CMV-seronegative.

The CDR3, as DNA: TGTGCCAGCTCACGGGAGGGTCTTTACACTGAAGCTTTCTTT. This codes for CASSREGLYTEAFF. V and J are TRBV18 and TRBJ1-1; D not resolved. CDR3 length: 14 amino acids. The ends were cut back, 4 bases at V and 3 bases at J, with 12 bases in the middle. The germline gives CDR1 KGHSH, CDR2 LQKENI. Full variable domain (remainder filled in from reference TRBV18 and TRBJ1-1): NAGVMQNPRHLVRRRGQEARLRCSPMKGHSHVYWYRQLPEEGLKFMVYLQKENIIDESGMPKERFSAEFPKEGPSILRIQQVVRGDSAAYFCASSREGLYTEAFFGQGTRLTVV.

V is TRBV7-6 and J is TRBJ2-5; D unclear. The germline V and J ends were trimmed by 5 bases and 2 bases, with 12 bases remaining between them. The CDR3 has 14 residues. CDR1 SGHVS and CDR2 FNYEAQ come from the germline V gene. In DNA form, the CDR3 reads TGTGCCAGCAGCCGAGTATCTTTGCAAGAGACCCAGTACTTC. This codes for CASSRVSLQETQYF.

The chain couples TRBV6-5 to TRBJ2-1, with 8 bases that match TRBD1. Germline loops: CDR1 MNHEY, CDR2 SVGAGI. There are 14 residues in the CDR3. Trimming cost V 2 bases and J 10 bases; bases outside gene matches: 7. The CDR3 region has the DNA TGTGCCAGCAGTTACACTCAGGGGGCCGGGGAGCAGTTCTTC. This codes for CASSYTQGAGEQFF.

The chain employs TRBV4-3 and TRBJ2-5; 15 bases align to TRBD2. The germline gives CDR1 LGHNA, CDR2 YSLEER. The V segment lost 0 bases and the J segment 5 bases; nucleotides outside the gene matches: 13. The CDR3 runs 20 residues. In DNA form, the CDR3 reads TGCGCCAGCAGCCAAGATAATTCGGGGACTAGCGGGAGGAGCTTGGAGACCCAGTACTTC. Translating it yields CASSQDNSGTSGRSLETQYF.

The chain has TRBV4-1 and TRBJ2-5; 14 bases map to TRBD2. The CDR3 contains 21 residues. The germline V gene encodes CDR1 MGHRA and CDR2 YSYEKL. V trimming: 3 bases; J trimming: 1 base; junction bases outside the gene matches: 16. The CDR3 loop reads CASSHQGGRTSGGLRQETQYF. In DNA, the CDR3 is TGCGCCAGCAGCCACCAAGGGGGGAGGACTAGCGGGGGGCTCCGCCAAGAGACCCAGTACTTC.

CDR3 nucleotides: TGTGCCAGCGATTTGGGGAGATCACCCCTCCACTTT. The encoded protein is CASDLGRSPLHF. V usage is TRBV5-4 and J usage is TRBJ1-6, with D unclear. Trimming cost V 7 bases and J 10 bases, with 12 bases left between them. Germline lookup yields CDR1 SGHNT and CDR2 YYREEE (reference sequence). The CDR3 loop spans 12 amino acids.

The chain couples TRBV6-1 to TRBJ2-2; a possible D gene is TRBD2 (7 bases). The V end was cut by 6 bases, the J end by 4 bases, with 12 bases between. This CDR3 is built from 14 residues. The V gene's germline CDR1 is MNHNS and CDR2 SASEGT. CDR3 loop: CASSEGGSTGELFF. The CDR3 region has the DNA TGTGCCAGCAGCGAGGGGGGGAGCACCGGGGAGCTGTTTTTT.

This rearrangement joins TRBV15 to TRBJ1-5, with D tentatively TRBD1 (6 bases). From germline, CDR1 is LNHNV and CDR2 YYDKDF (reference sequence). The germline V and J ends were trimmed by 0 bases and 7 bases, with 10 bases remaining between them. The CDR3 sequence is 14 residues long. Here the CDR3 reads CATSRESGVQPQHF. DNA of the CDR3: TGTGCCACCAGCAGAGAGTCAGGGGTCCAGCCCCAGCATTTT. The whole variable domain, remainder taken from reference TRBV15 and TRBJ1-5, is DAMVIQNPRYQVTQFGKPVTLSCSQTLNHNVMYWYQQKSSQAPKLLFHYYDKDFNNEADTPDNFQSRRPNTSFCFLDIRSPGLGDTAMYLCATSRESGVQPQHFGDGTRLSIL.

The CDR3 loop is CASATGEYYNEQFF. In DNA form, the CDR3 reads TGCGCCAGCGCAACAGGGGAGTATTACAATGAGCAGTTCTTC. The V and J genes are TRBV5-1 and TRBJ2-1, with TRBD1 matching over 7 bases. With V trimmed by 7 bases and J by 4 bases, 8 bases remained unmatched. The CDR3 runs to 14 residues. Germline CDR1 and CDR2: SGHRS and YFSETQ. Using reference TRBV5-1 and TRBJ2-1 for the parts outside the CDR3, the full variable domain is KAGVTQTPRYLIKTRGQQVTLSCSPISGHRSVSWYQQTPGQGLQFLFEYFSETQRNKGNFPGRFSGRQFSNSRSEMNVSTLELGDSALYLCASATGEYYNEQFFGPGTRLTVL.

The V and J genes are TRBV4-1 and TRBJ1-1; the D gene is possibly TRBD1 (6 bases). Trimming left V 3 bases short and J 1 base short, with 15 bases between. Germline V gene sequence: CDR1 MGHRA, CDR2 YSYEKL. This CDR3 is built from 16 residues. The CDR3 DNA is TGCGCCAGCAGCCACCAGACAGGTCGGAGGAACACTGAAGCTTTCTTT. This sequence encodes CASSHQTGRRNTEAFF.

The chain employs TRBV6-6 and TRBJ1-3, with 10 bases that match TRBD1. J was trimmed by 8 bases and V by 5 bases; bases with no gene match: 3. This CDR3 is 13 amino acids long. Germline CDR1 is MNHNY and CDR2 is SVGAGI (reference sequence). The CDR3 reads CASSRQGADTIYF. CDR3 nucleotides: TGTGCCAGCAGTAGACAGGGGGCGGACACCATATATTTT.

The chain has TRBV6-5 and TRBJ2-7, with TRBD1 matching 10 bases. The CDR3 is 14 residues long. Germline V gives CDR1 MNHEY, CDR2 SVGAGI. Trimming removed 2 bases from V and 2 bases from J; junction bases left unmatched: 0. Here the CDR3 DNA reads TGTGCCAGCAGTTACGGGACAGGGGCCTACGAGCAGTACTTC. It yields the protein CASSYGTGAYEQYF.

V usage is TRBV5-6 and J usage is TRBJ1-1; D gene ambiguous. Trimming left V 2 bases short and J 8 bases short, with 7 bases between. From germline, CDR1 is SGHDT and CDR2 YYEEEE. This CDR3 has 11 residues. CDR3 nucleotides: TGTGCCAGCAGCTTTAACGGGGAAGCTTTCTTT. Its protein is CASSFNGEAFF.

This chain uses TRBV10-3 with TRBJ1-2; D ambiguous. CDR3 length: 16 residues. Germline lookup yields CDR1 ENHRY and CDR2 SYGVKD. V was clipped by 0 bases and J by 2 bases, with 13 bases between them. The CDR3 loop reads CAISESRSRSNYGYTF. CDR3 sequence (DNA): TGTGCCATCAGTGAGTCGAGAAGTCGAAGCAACTATGGCTACACCTTC.

This clone was counted a few times. The genes are TRBV2 and TRBJ1-1, with D uncertain. This CDR3 contains 14 residues. V lost 7 bases and J 2 bases, leaving 14 bases between the germline ends. The germline gives CDR1 SNHLY, CDR2 FYNNEI. The CDR3: CASISYSLNTEAFF. The CDR3 nucleotides are TGTGCCAGCATTTCATACTCTCTAAACACTGAAGCTTTCTTT.

J is TRBJ2-1 and V is TRBV6-5; tentative D call: TRBD1 (6 bases). Germline V gives CDR1 MNHEY, CDR2 SVGAGI. The V end was cut by 2 bases, the J end by 4 bases, with 12 bases between. The CDR3 covers 15 residues. The CDR3 nucleotides are TGTGCCAGCAGTTACGTAGGACAGCCGTACAATGAGCAGTTCTTC. This sequence encodes CASSYVGQPYNEQFF.